The rows below give T cell receptor beta chains drawn from one sample of a study of blood T cell repertoires in COVID-19. Sequenced by immunoSEQ multiplex PCR; TCRdb stores in-frame clones only, minus some. The top ten hold approximately 1.3% of the sample, which has about 330,000 clones, more than 70% seen once. The sequenced sample was peripheral blood. These receptors were obtained from a woman in her fifties or sixties with acute or convalescent COVID-19. The CDR3 runs from the conserved cysteine through the conserved F or W. Fields, in order: V gene, CDR3 protein.

TRBV6-4 CASVSGQPYEQYF
TRBV7-2 CASSPGTDGNTIYF
TRBV18 CASSLQGAGGGYTF
TRBV29-1 CSANGGLRTDTQYF
TRBV9 CASSLDGTGELFF
TRBV5-4 CASSGTSKSQFF
TRBV29-1 CSVVLSGGEPQHF
TRBV15 CATSRDDRGGETQYF
TRBV29-1 CSVFLGELFF
TRBV27 CASRISGGGEKLFF
TRBV18 CASSPHRDNNSPLHF
TRBV11-3 CASSLGGVEDEQFF
TRBV24-1 CATSDGFMRGSGNTIYF
TRBV27 CASAEGQGGTGELFF
TRBV2 CASSEAGAGTGGYTF
TRBV11-3 CASSLNRNTEAFF
TRBV4-1 CASSQAPVLNQPQHF
TRBV12-5 CASGRNTELQETQYF
TRBV29-1 CSVEDWKGGETQYF
TRBV11-3 CASSLAPGTGVQETQYF
TRBV4-1 CASSRLVQETQYF
TRBV18 CASSPPETPDTQYF
TRBV14 CASSQEASPLHF
TRBV18 CASSPQSGERGYGYTF
TRBV9 CASSAIQGSGSGANVLTF
TRBV5-1 CASRWDYYTGELFF
TRBV3-1/TRBV3-2 CASSQPGTPSTDTQYF
TRBV5-6 CASSLTGIGGETQYF
TRBV2 CASSPDRGREETQYF
TRBV19 CASSIRVAGGNEQFF
TRBV5-6 CASSLSYQETQYF
TRBV18 CASSPGQDFYGYTF
TRBV5-5 CASSLGFSGNGYTF
TRBV3-1/TRBV3-2 CASSPITGGVGYTF
TRBV3-1/TRBV3-2 CASSGLYEQYF
TRBV2 CASRGTSNQPQHF
TRBV5-4 CASSGTGGMYGYTF
TRBV10-3 CAISASQGNYGYTF
TRBV29-1 CSVDRGRGTEAFF
TRBV13 CASSPPSGPETQYF
TRBV5-1 CASSLPDRDRTYEQYF
TRBV29-1 CSVRNNEQFF
TRBV5-1 CASSRTVGDTQYF